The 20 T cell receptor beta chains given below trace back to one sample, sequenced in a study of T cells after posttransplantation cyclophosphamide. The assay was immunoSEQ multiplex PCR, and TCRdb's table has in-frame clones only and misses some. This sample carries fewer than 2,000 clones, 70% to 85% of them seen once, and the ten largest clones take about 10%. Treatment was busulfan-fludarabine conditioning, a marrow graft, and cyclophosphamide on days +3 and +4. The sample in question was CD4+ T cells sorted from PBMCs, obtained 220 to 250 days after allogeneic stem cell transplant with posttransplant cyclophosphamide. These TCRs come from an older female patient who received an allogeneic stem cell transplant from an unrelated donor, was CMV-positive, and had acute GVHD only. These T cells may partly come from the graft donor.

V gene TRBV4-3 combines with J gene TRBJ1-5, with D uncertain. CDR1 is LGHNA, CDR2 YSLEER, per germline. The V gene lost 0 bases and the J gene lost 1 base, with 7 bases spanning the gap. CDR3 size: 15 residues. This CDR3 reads CASSQEGGSNQPQHF. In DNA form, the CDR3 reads TGCGCCAGCAGCCAAGAGGGAGGGAGCAATCAGCCCCAGCATTTT.

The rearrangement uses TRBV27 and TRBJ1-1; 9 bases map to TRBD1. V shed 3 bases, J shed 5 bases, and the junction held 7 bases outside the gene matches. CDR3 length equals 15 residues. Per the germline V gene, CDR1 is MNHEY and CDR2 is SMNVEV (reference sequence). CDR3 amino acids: CASSFSRQGGTEAFF. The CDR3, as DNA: TGTGCCAGCAGTTTCTCCAGACAGGGGGGGACTGAAGCTTTCTTT.

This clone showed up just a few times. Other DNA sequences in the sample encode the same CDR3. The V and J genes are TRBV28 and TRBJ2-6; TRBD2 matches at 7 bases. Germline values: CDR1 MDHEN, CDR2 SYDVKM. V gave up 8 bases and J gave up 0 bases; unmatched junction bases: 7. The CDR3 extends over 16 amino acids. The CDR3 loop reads CASGGTTASGANVLTF. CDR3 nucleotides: TGTGCCAGCGGGGGGACTACCGCCTCTGGGGCCAACGTCCTGACTTTC.

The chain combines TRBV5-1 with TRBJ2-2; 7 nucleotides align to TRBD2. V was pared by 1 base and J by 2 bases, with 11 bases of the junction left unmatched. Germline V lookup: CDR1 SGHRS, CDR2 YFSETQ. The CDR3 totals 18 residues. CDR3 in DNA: TGCGCCAGCAGCTTGCTGCCAGGGCGGGAGAAAAACACCGGGGAGCTGTTTTTT. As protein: CASSLLPGREKNTGELFF.

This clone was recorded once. The CDR3 region has the DNA TGCGCCAGCAGCTTGGGTGACAACCTCCATGAAAAGTTGTTTTTT. This codes for CASSLGDNLHEKLFF. V gene TRBV5-1 combines with J gene TRBJ1-4, with D unclear. This CDR3 spans 15 amino acids. V was shortened by 0 bases and J by 15 bases, with 21 bases between the two germline ends. Germline loops: CDR1 SGHRS, CDR2 YFSETQ.

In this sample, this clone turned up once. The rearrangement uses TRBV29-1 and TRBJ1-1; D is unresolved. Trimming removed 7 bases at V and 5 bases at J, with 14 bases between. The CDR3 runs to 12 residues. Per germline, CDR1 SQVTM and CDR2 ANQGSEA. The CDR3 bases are TGCAGCGCTGGAGGTGTTAGGACTGAAGCTTTCTTT. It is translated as CSAGGVRTEAFF.

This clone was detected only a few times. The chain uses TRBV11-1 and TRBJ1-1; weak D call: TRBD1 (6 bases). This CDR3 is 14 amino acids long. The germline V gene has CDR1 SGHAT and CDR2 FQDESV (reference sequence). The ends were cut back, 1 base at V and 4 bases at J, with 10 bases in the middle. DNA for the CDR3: TGTGCCAGCAGCTTAGTTGGACAGAGCACTGAAGCTTTCTTT. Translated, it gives CASSLVGQSTEAFF.

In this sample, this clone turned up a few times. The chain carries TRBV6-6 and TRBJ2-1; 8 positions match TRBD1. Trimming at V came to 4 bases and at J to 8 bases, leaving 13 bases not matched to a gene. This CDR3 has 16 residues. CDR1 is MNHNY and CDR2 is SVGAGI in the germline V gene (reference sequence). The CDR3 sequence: CASSSRHRGSVDEQFF. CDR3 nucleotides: TGTGCCAGCAGTTCGAGACACAGGGGGTCCGTTGATGAGCAGTTCTTC.

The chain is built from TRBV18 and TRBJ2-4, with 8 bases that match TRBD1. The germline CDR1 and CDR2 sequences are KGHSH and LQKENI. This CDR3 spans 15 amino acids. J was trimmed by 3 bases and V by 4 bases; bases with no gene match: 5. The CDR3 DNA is TGTGCCAGCTCACTCGGGACAGGCGACAAAAACATTCAGTACTTC. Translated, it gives CASSLGTGDKNIQYF.

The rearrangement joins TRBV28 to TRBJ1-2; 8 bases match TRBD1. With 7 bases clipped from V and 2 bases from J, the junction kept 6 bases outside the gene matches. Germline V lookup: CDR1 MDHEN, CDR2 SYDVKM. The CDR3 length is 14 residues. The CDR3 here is CASNYGQGNYGYTF. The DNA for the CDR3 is TGTGCCAGCAACTACGGACAGGGAAACTATGGCTACACCTTC.

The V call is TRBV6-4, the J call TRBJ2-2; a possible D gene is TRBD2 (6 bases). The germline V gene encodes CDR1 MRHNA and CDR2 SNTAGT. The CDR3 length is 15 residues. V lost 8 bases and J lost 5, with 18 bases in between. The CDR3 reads CASQKNGGLTGELFF. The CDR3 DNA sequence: TGTGCCAGCCAAAAGAATGGAGGGCTTACCGGGGAGCTGTTTTTT.

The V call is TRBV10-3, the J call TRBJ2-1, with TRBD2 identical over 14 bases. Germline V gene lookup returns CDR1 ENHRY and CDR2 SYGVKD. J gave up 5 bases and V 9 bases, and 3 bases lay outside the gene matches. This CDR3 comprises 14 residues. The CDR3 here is CAMGLAGAHNEQFF. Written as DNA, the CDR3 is TGTGCCATGGGACTAGCGGGAGCCCACAATGAGCAGTTCTTC.

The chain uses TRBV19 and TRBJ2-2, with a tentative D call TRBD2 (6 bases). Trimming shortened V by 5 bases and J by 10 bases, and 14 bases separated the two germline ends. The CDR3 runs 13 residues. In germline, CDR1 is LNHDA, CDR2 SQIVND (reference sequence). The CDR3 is CASSVPSATELFF. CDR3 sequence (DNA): TGTGCCAGTAGTGTCCCTAGCGCAACGGAGCTGTTTTTT.

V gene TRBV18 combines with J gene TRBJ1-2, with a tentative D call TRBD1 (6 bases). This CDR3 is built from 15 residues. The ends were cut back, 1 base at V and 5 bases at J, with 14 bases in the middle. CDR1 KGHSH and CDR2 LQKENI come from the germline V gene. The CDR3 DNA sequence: TGTGCCAGCTCACCACGGGGTGGGGGCTATTATGGCTACACCTTC. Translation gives CASSPRGGGYYGYTF. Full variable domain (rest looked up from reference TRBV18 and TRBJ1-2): NAGVMQNPRHLVRRRGQEARLRCSPMKGHSHVYWYRQLPEEGLKFMVYLQKENIIDESGMPKERFSAEFPKEGPSILRIQQVVRGDSAAYFCASSPRGGGYYGYTFGSGTRLTVV.

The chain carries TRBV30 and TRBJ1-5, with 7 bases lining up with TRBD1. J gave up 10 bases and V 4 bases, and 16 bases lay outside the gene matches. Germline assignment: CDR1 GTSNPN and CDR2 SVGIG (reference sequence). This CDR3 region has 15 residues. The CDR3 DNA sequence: TGTGCCTGGACAAAAAGGGGACAGACTGCCTCTCCCCAGCATTTT. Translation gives CAWTKRGQTASPQHF.

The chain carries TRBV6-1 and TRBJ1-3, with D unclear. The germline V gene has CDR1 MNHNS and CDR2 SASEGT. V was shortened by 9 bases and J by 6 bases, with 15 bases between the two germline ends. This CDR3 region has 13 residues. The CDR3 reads CASSEVWVNTIYF. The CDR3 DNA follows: TGTGCCAGTTCGGAGGTGTGGGTAAACACCATATATTTT.

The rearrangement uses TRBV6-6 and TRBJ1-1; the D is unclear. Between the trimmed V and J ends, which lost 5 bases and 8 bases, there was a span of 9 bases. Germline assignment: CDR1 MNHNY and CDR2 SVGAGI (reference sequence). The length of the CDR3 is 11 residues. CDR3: CASSQLWEAFF. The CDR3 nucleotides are TGTGCCAGCAGTCAACTTTGGGAAGCTTTCTTT.

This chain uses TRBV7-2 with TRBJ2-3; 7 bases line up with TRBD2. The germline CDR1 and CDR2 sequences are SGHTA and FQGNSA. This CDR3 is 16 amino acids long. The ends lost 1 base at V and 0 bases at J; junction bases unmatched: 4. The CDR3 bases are TGTGCCAGCAGCTTAGTGTCGCGGGGGAGCACAGATACGCAGTATTTT. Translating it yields CASSLVSRGSTDTQYF. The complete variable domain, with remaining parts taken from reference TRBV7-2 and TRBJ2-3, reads GAGVSQSPSNKVTEKGKDVELRCDPISGHTALYWYRQSLGQGLEFLIYFQGNSAPDKSGLPSDRFSAERTGGSVSTLTIQRTQQEDSAVYLCASSLVSRGSTDTQYFGPGTRLTVL.

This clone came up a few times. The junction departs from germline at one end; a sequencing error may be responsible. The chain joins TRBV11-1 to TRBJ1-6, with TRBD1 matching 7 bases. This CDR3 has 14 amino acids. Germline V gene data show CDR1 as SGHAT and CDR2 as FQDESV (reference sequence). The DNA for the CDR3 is TGTGCCAGCAGCCTAGCCGGGACAGATTCACCCCTCCACTTT. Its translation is CASSLAGTDSPLHF.

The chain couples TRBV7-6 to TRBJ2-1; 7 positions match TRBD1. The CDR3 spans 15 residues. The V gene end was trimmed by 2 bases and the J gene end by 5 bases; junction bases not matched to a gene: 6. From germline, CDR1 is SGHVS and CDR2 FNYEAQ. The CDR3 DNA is TGTGCCAGCAGCTTATTGGACAGGATAAACAATGAGCAGTTCTTC. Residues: CASSLLDRINNEQFF.